This is a list of T cell receptor beta chains from one sample in a study of T cell changes during pregnancy in multiple sclerosis. Produced via immunoSEQ multiplex PCR; TCRdb's table is partial and in-frame only. The sample shows some 29,000 clones, roughly 91% of them seen only once. Sequencing used CD8+ T cells from peripheral blood mononuclear cells, obtained in the second trimester of pregnancy. The receptors were gathered from a female donor in good health, enrolled as a control in a pregnancy study. Both conserved end residues are part of each CDR3. Only some rows state a clone size, as once, few, many or a class for expanded clones.

. | TRBJ2-1 | TRBV6-1 | 15 | CASSVTIPAYNEQFF
. | TRBJ2-2 | TRBV13 | 16 | CASSSGTGGFTGELFF
. | TRBJ1-5 | TRBV6-4 | 15 | CASSPDRGSNQPQHF
. | TRBJ2-3 | TRBV18 | 15 | CASSIGGGSTDTQYF
once | TRBJ1-2 | TRBV27 | 11 | CATSEGMGYTF
. | TRBJ2-7 | TRBV7-7 | 13 | CASSPEVAYEQYF
. | TRBJ1-1 | TRBV27 | 15 | CASSYGTGDGTEAFF
. | TRBJ2-3 | TRBV6-5 | 16 | CASSYTTFGSTDTQYF
. | TRBJ1-2 | TRBV5-4 | 13 | CASGNTGNYGYTF
. | TRBJ1-4 | TRBV4-3 | 18 | CASSQSIHRTSLSEKLFF
. | TRBJ2-7 | TRBV30 | 15 | CAWSVWTGGSYEQYF
. | TRBJ2-7 | TRBV7-9 | 15 | CASSWRQGTTYEQYF
. | TRBJ2-7 | TRBV30 | 12 | CAWRDRFDEQYF
. | TRBJ2-7 | TRBV5-1 | 14 | CASSLYGTDYEQYF
. | TRBJ2-5 | TRBV9 | 20 | CASSVEGGASGGFLGETQYF
. | TRBJ1-5 | TRBV5-6 | 18 | CASSLGGQGSYSNQPQHF
few | TRBJ2-7 | TRBV5-3 | 15 | CATAEQGPWRYEQYF
. | TRBJ1-1 | TRBV11-2 | 17 | CASSLSSGALMNTEAFF
. | TRBJ1-1 | TRBV10-3 | 14 | CATRLRGMNTEAFF
. | TRBJ2-7 | TRBV29-1 | 11 | CSVDGQQGQYF
few | TRBJ2-1 | TRBV4-1 | 15 | CASRSDRETYNEQFF
. | TRBJ1-1 | TRBV9 | 14 | CASSPKDRNTEAFF
. | TRBJ2-2 | TRBV27 | 16 | CASTRLLRPGTGELFF
once | TRBJ2-1 | TRBV19 | 14 | CASSIREYYNEQFF
. | TRBJ2-2 | TRBV4-3 | 15 | CASSLGQQDTGELFF
. | TRBJ2-1 | TRBV7-8 | 17 | CASSTRHRGSSYNEQFF
few | TRBJ2-7 | TRBV4-1 | 15 | CASSQGVQRSYEQYF
. | TRBJ2-2 | TRBV4-3 | 17 | CASSQPSDIANTGELFF
once | TRBJ1-1 | TRBV30 | 11 | CAWSVLSEAFF
. | TRBJ1-5 | TRBV19 | 18 | CASSILRQGADSNQPQHF
. | TRBJ2-7 | TRBV18 | 13 | CASSPEVSYEQYF
once | TRBJ2-7 | TRBV6-6 | 14 | CASSPRDRVGEQYF
. | TRBJ2-2 | TRBV6-4 | 13 | CASSAANTGELFF
. | TRBJ2-7 | TRBV7-2 | 12 | CASSLNSHEQYF
. | TRBJ1-2 | TRBV4-1 | 15 | CASSLFLGAKYGYTF
few | TRBJ1-5 | TRBV4-1 | 16 | CASSQSPTGIVWPQHF
once | TRBJ2-3 | TRBV5-1 | 14 | CASSSRDREHTQYF
. | TRBJ2-1 | TRBV7-7 | 15 | CASSFTESSYNEQFF
. | TRBJ1-2 | TRBV2 | 12 | CASGGGNYGYTF
. | TRBJ2-5 | TRBV6-5 | 13 | CASASVLQETQYF
. | TRBJ1-4 | TRBV7-2 | 18 | CASGRQGARWQTNEKLFF
. | TRBJ2-7 | TRBV6-6 | 15 | CASSLLGQSSGEQYF
. | TRBJ2-1 | TRBV4-1 | 15 | CASSRVLAPGNEQFF
. | TRBJ2-1 | TRBV29-1 | 10 | CSVARGEQFF
. | TRBJ1-5 | TRBV27 | 18 | CASSLKGGRRFRNQPQHF
once | TRBJ1-2 | TRBV30 | 14 | CAWSPSGGNYGYTF
. | TRBJ1-3 | TRBV7-9 | 17 | CASSLDDPRIPGNTIYF
. | TRBJ1-3 | TRBV4-3 | 17 | CASSRKRDWGSGNTIYF
. | TRBJ2-2 | TRBV27 | 15 | CASSLPGQGVGELFF
. | TRBJ2-2 | TRBV19 | 11 | CASSQIGELFF
. | TRBJ2-1 | TRBV4-3 | 16 | CASSQTPSGGATEQFF
. | TRBJ2-7 | TRBV9 | 13 | CASSANGVREQYF
. | TRBJ2-1 | TRBV27 | 15 | CASSLVVGGDNEQFF
. | TRBJ2-1 | TRBV6-6 | 15 | CASRTGTSGTNEQFF
. | TRBJ2-5 | TRBV7-3 | 14 | CASSLTGQGETQYF
. | TRBJ1-2 | TRBV9 | 15 | CASSVGQGGGYGYTF
. | TRBJ2-7 | TRBV6-1 | 15 | CASSGLAGSSYEQYF
once | TRBJ2-7 | TRBV9 | 16 | CASSEGGGGALGEQYF